These 28 T cell receptor beta chains were sequenced from one sample in a study of cytomegalovirus exposure and HLA in healthy donors. It was with 60 Vbeta and 13 Jbeta primers that the PCR ran. The assay was immunoSEQ multiplex PCR, and TCRdb's table has in-frame clones only and misses some. The sample includes about 160,000 clones, around four fifths seen only once; the top ten take about 1.3%. The specimen sequenced was PBMCs. The origin of the receptors is a man aged 25-45 years in good health and CMV-seronegative.

The chain links TRBV7-2 to TRBJ2-3, with 7 bases that match TRBD2. The J segment lost 2 bases and the V segment lost 5 bases, leaving 4 bases of the junction unmatched. The CDR3 is 14 residues long. The germline gives CDR1 SGHTA, CDR2 FQGNSA. For the CDR3, the DNA is TGTGCCAGCAGCCCGGGACTAACCACAGATACGCAGTATTTT. Its protein product is CASSPGLTTDTQYF.

The J gene is TRBJ1-6, the V gene TRBV6-1; TRBD1 matches at 10 bases. The junction had 2 bases not matched to a gene; V was cut back by 0 bases and J by 9 bases. CDR1 and CDR2 (germline): MNHNS, SASEGT. The CDR3 covers 15 residues. The CDR3 protein is CASSEADRGVSPLHF. CDR3 DNA: TGTGCCAGCAGTGAAGCGGACAGGGGGGTTTCACCCCTCCACTTT.

This clone was seen many times. The rearrangement links TRBV4-3 to TRBJ1-4, with a possible D match to TRBD1 (5 bases). This CDR3 has 16 amino acids. The V gene lost 1 base and the J gene lost 2 bases, with 11 bases spanning the gap. Germline CDR1 LGHNA, CDR2 YSLEER. In nucleotides, the CDR3 is TGCGCCAGCAGCCAAGTACGGGGGAGCACTAATGAAAAACTGTTTTTT. Translating it yields CASSQVRGSTNEKLFF.

This chain links TRBV6-5 with TRBJ2-1; the D gene is possibly TRBD2 (5 bases). V was shortened by 6 bases and J by 3 bases, with 15 bases between the two germline ends. CDR1 MNHEY and CDR2 SVGAGI come from the germline V gene. This CDR3 region has 15 residues. CDR3 DNA sequence: TGTGCCAGCAGCCGCGCGGGTGGGTACTACAATGAGCAGTTCTTC. Protein product: CASSRAGGYYNEQFF.

V usage is TRBV7-2 and J usage is TRBJ2-7; D is possibly TRBD2 (5 bases). The V end lost 1 base, the J end lost 6 bases, and 16 bases lay between the germline ends. The germline gives CDR1 SGHTA, CDR2 FQGNSA. The CDR3 has 15 residues. In nucleotides, the CDR3 is TGTGCCAGCAGCTTAGTTTCTAGCATTTCTAGCGAGCAGTACTTC. This sequence encodes CASSLVSSISSEQYF.

This sequence joins TRBV5-1 and TRBJ1-4; 8 nucleotides align to TRBD1. Germline V CDR1 and CDR2: SGHRS, YFSETQ. The CDR3 loop spans 15 amino acids. V lost 8 bases and J lost 5; bases outside the gene matches: 11. CDR3: CARGLSGTGNEKLFF. CDR3 bases: TGCGCCAGGGGCCTGTCCGGGACAGGAAATGAAAAACTGTTTTTT.

V usage is TRBV27 and J usage is TRBJ2-2; 10 nucleotides agree with TRBD2. Losses at the gene ends were 6 bases for V and 6 bases for J; bases not matched to a gene: 7. Germline-derived CDR1 and CDR2 are MNHEY and SMNVEV (reference sequence). The CDR3 has 15 amino acids. The CDR3 DNA sequence: TGTGCCAGCAGGCTAGCGGGGGAGGGCCCCGGGGAGCTGTTTTTT. Its translation: CASRLAGEGPGELFF.

V is TRBV5-4 and J is TRBJ1-6; TRBD1 matches at 7 bases. Germline V gene data show CDR1 as SGHNT and CDR2 as YYREEE (reference sequence). J gave up 5 bases and V 4 bases, and 9 bases lay outside the gene matches. The length of the CDR3 is 16 residues. CDR3 protein: CASSGHVTGDNSPLHF. CDR3 DNA: TGTGCCAGCAGCGGACACGTCACAGGGGATAATTCACCCCTCCACTTT.

CDR3 in DNA: TGTGCCAGCAGTGACTCAACGGGGGGGCCAGATACGCAGTATTTT. Translated: CASSDSTGGPDTQYF. The chain recombines TRBV6-4 with TRBJ2-3; 8 nucleotides match TRBD2. CDR3 size: 15 residues. With 0 bases clipped from V and 4 bases from J, the junction kept 3 bases outside the gene matches. The germline V gene encodes CDR1 MRHNA and CDR2 SNTAGT.

This chain uses TRBV7-3 with TRBJ2-3; D may be TRBD1 (6 bases). Between the trimmed V and J ends, which lost 0 bases and 4 bases, there was a span of 17 bases. The germline gives CDR1 SGHTA, CDR2 FQGTGA. This CDR3 is 17 amino acids long. The CDR3 DNA reads TGTGCCAGCAGCTTAACGGGGTGGCAGGGGTGGGCAGATACGCAGTATTTT. This sequence encodes CASSLTGWQGWADTQYF.

The rearrangement uses TRBV27 and TRBJ2-4, with TRBD2 as a possible D gene (5 bases). Germline V lookup: CDR1 MNHEY, CDR2 SMNVEV (reference sequence). V was cut by 4 bases and J by 0 bases, with 10 bases left in between. The CDR3 totals 15 residues. CDR3 region: CASSSTTLAKNIQYF. The CDR3 nucleotides are TGTGCCAGCAGTTCGACTACGCTAGCCAAAAACATTCAGTACTTC.

V and J are TRBV30 and TRBJ1-4; TRBD1 agrees at 9 bases. CDR3 length: 13 amino acids. The ends lost 5 bases at V and 7 bases at J; junction bases unmatched: 5. In germline, CDR1 is GTSNPN, CDR2 SVGIG (reference sequence). The CDR3 sequence is CAWGLGQGEKLFF. The CDR3 DNA reads as TGTGCCTGGGGTCTGGGACAGGGTGAAAAACTGTTTTTT.

V usage is TRBV4-1 and J usage is TRBJ2-7; tentatively, D is TRBD1 (8 bases). CDR3 length equals 16 residues. The V and J ends lost 3 bases and 6 bases respectively, with 21 bases between them. CDR1 and CDR2 (germline): MGHRA, YSYEKL. In DNA form, the CDR3 reads TGCGCCAGCAGCCACGGCGGACAGGGAGGGAGGAGCGAGCAGTACTTC. Translating gives CASSHGGQGGRSEQYF.

This clone showed up just a few times. The chain joins TRBV30 to TRBJ1-4; TRBD1 might be the D (6 bases). The V end lost 0 bases, the J end lost 7 bases, and 15 bases lay between the germline ends. The germline V gene has CDR1 GTSNPN and CDR2 SVGIG (reference sequence). The CDR3 covers 15 residues. The CDR3 DNA is TGTGCCTGGAGTGTGCCGAGGGGGTTTTCTGAAAAACTGTTTTTT. This encodes CAWSVPRGFSEKLFF.

This chain uses TRBV6-6 with TRBJ2-3, with 8 bases that match TRBD1. The CDR3 has 13 amino acids. The junction had 5 bases not matched to a gene; V was cut back by 4 bases and J by 8 bases. From germline, CDR1 is MNHNY and CDR2 SVGAGI (reference sequence). The CDR3 DNA is TGTGCCAGCAGTTCTACAGGGGGTACTACGCAGTATTTT. This codes for CASSSTGGTTQYF.

This chain uses TRBV6-6 with TRBJ2-1; the D gene is possibly TRBD1 (6 bases). Trimming removed 3 bases at V and 8 bases at J, with 14 bases between. This CDR3 has 14 residues. Germline V gene data show CDR1 as MNHNY and CDR2 as SVGAGI (reference sequence). The CDR3 loop reads CASSYLGAGDEQFF. For the CDR3, the DNA is TGTGCCAGCAGTTATTTGGGGGCAGGGGATGAGCAGTTCTTC.

This clone was seen just once. The chain has TRBV7-2 and TRBJ2-1; TRBD2 matches at 12 bases. The V segment lost 1 base and the J segment 2 bases; nucleotides outside the gene matches: 3. Germline CDR1 reads SGHTA; CDR2 reads FQGNSA. This CDR3 has 17 amino acids. The CDR3 protein is CASSLVSSGGAYNEQFF. The CDR3 region has the DNA TGTGCCAGCAGCTTAGTCTCTAGCGGGGGGGCCTACAATGAGCAGTTCTTC.

A few counts support this clone. As DNA, the CDR3 is TGTGCCAGCAGTCCTGGGGCCAGCACAGATACGCAGTATTTT. It codes for CASSPGASTDTQYF. The gene calls are TRBV2 and TRBJ2-3; D possibly corresponds to TRBD1 (5 bases). This CDR3 comprises 14 residues. Trimming removed 5 bases at V and 0 bases at J, with 9 bases between. In germline, CDR1 is SNHLY, CDR2 FYNNEI.

The chain uses TRBV6-1 and TRBJ2-3; maybe TRBD1 (6 bases). With 3 bases removed from V and 10 bases from J, the gap between germline ends came to 20 bases. In germline, CDR1 is MNHNS, CDR2 SASEGT. The CDR3 extends over 15 amino acids. The CDR3: CASSDGQQQPDAQYF. CDR3 in DNA: TGTGCCAGCAGTGACGGACAGCAACAACCGGATGCGCAGTATTTT.

The rearrangement joins TRBV7-9 to TRBJ2-7, with 11 bases aligning to TRBD2. The CDR3 has 15 amino acids. In germline, CDR1 is SEHNR, CDR2 FQNEAQ (reference sequence). V lost 1 base and J lost 3; bases outside the gene matches: 2. CDR3 sequence: CASSLVAGGLYEQYF. CDR3 DNA sequence: TGTGCCAGCAGCTTAGTAGCGGGAGGGCTCTACGAGCAGTACTTC.

The rearrangement links TRBV6-4 to TRBJ2-1; D perhaps matches TRBD1 (5 bases). The length of the CDR3 is 11 residues. V lost 6 bases to trimming and J lost 7 bases, with 7 bases between them. Germline CDR1 is MRHNA and CDR2 is SNTAGT. CDR3 region: CASSQGNEQFF. DNA for the CDR3: TGTGCCAGCAGCCAGGGTAATGAGCAGTTCTTC.

The rearrangement uses TRBV5-5 and TRBJ2-7; TRBD1 agrees at 8 bases. CDR1 is SGHKS and CDR2 is YYEKEE in the germline V gene (reference sequence). The ends lost 3 bases at V and 5 bases at J; junction bases unmatched: 7. The CDR3 length is 14 residues. The CDR3 DNA reads as TGTGCCAGCAGCTCTCGGGACAGGTTACACGAGCAGTACTTC. Its translation is CASSSRDRLHEQYF.

Comment on this clone: The conserved phenylalanine or tryptophan is not found at the CDR3 terminus, so this likely reflects a read error. The J gene is TRBJ1-2, the V gene TRBV5-6; D may be TRBD1 (5 bases). The length of the CDR3 is 15 residues. Germline CDR1 and CDR2: SGHDT and YYEEEE. The V end lost 0 bases, the J end lost 3 bases, and 12 bases lay between the germline ends. In DNA, the CDR3 is TGTGCCAGCAGCTTGGGGGGATGGGGGGACTATGGCTACACCCTC. Translated: CASSLGGWGDYGYTL.

The gene calls are TRBV6-5 and TRBJ2-1; no clear D. The CDR3 consists of 13 residues. Trimming removed 6 bases from V and 4 bases from J, with 10 bases in between. Germline V gene data show CDR1 as MNHEY and CDR2 as SVGAGI. CDR3 DNA: TGTGCCAGCAGCCACCTAGGATACAATGAGCAGTTCTTC. Protein sequence: CASSHLGYNEQFF.

This clone showed up just a few times. The genes are TRBV5-4 and TRBJ2-3; D is undetermined. Germline V lookup: CDR1 SGHNT, CDR2 YYREEE (reference sequence). This CDR3 comprises 12 residues. Trimming took off 4 bases at V and 3 bases at J, with 6 bases between the two ends. The CDR3 coding sequence is TGTGCCAGCAGCATACGGACAGATACGCAGTATTTT. Protein sequence: CASSIRTDTQYF. The full variable domain, its missing parts supplied by reference TRBV5-4 and TRBJ2-3, is ETGVTQSPTHLIKTRGQQVTLRCSSQSGHNTVSWYQQALGQGPQFIFQYYREEENGRGNFPPRFSGLQFPNYSSELNVNALELDDSALYLCASSIRTDTQYFGPGTRLTVL.

The rearrangement uses TRBV4-1 and TRBJ2-1; 13 bases match TRBD2. This CDR3 is 15 amino acids long. V was pared by 7 bases and J by 10 bases, with 10 bases of the junction left unmatched. Per germline, CDR1 MGHRA and CDR2 YSYEKL. This chain's CDR3 is CASTRAGTSGTEQFF. The CDR3 bases are TGCGCCAGCACCAGGGCCGGGACTAGCGGGACAGAGCAGTTCTTC.

The V and J genes are TRBV6-6 and TRBJ1-5; no clear D gene. Per germline, CDR1 MNHNY and CDR2 SVGAGI (reference sequence). The CDR3 is 11 amino acids. V gave up 6 bases and J gave up 7 bases, with 7 bases separating them. The CDR3 coding sequence is TGTGCCAGCAGAGAAGAGCAGCCCCAGCATTTT. This codes for CASREEQPQHF.

The gene calls are TRBV6-5 and TRBJ1-2; 11 nucleotides match TRBD1. CDR1 is MNHEY and CDR2 is SVGAGI in the germline V gene. Losses at the gene ends were 2 bases for V and 6 bases for J; bases not matched to a gene: 2. CDR3 size: 14 residues. CDR3 DNA: TGTGCCAGCAGTTACGGGGGACAGGGGGATGGCTACACCTTC. As protein: CASSYGGQGDGYTF.